This T cell receptor (beta chain) was recorded in a study of T-cell memory formation after mild COVID-19. Whole-study context: TCR clustering was largely donor specific. Findings and caveats of the study: Day 37-peaking second-wave clones had unconfirmed SARS-CoV-2 specificity. Pre-infection memory showed some responding clones, and this suggested that cross-reactive memory joined. Clones that got smaller from day 15 to 85 had even CD4/CD8, while clones growing later tipped toward CD4+.

Concerning this clonotype: The antigen remains unidentified.

The CDR3 runs to 14 residues. J was trimmed by 7 bases and V by 1 base; bases with no gene match: 1. CDR1 is DFQATT and CDR2 is SNEGSKA in the germline V gene (reference sequence). MiXCR, applied by TCRdb to the 5' RACE reads, yields one record per CDR3 protein. The data hold about 270,000 distinct CDR3 sequences, with roughly 16% observed a single time. This TCR came from a man between 18 and 29 years old who had mild COVID-19 (a few samples of this study predate the infection). Cell type and time point are not known. The sequencing input was PBMCs or a T cell subset sorted from them (not recorded which). This rearrangement joins TRBV20-1 to TRBJ2-2; 12 bases are a match to TRBD2. This CDR3 reads CSARGGLAGGELFF. DNA of the CDR3: TGCAGTGCTAGAGGGGGACTAGCGGGCGGGGAGCTGTTTTTT.